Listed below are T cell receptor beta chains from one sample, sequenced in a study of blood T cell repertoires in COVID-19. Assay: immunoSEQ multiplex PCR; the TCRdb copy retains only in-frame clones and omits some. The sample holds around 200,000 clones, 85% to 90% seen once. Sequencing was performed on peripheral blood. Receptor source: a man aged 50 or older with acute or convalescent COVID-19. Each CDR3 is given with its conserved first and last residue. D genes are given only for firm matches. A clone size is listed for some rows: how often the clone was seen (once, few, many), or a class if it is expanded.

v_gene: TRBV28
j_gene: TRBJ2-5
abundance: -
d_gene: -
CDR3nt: TGTGCCAGCAGCCTCGGGTTACAAGAGACCCAGTACTTC
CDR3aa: CASSLGLQETQYF

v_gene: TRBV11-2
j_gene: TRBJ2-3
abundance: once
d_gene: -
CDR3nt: TGTGCCAGCAGCCCCCGTTCGGATACGCAGTATTTT
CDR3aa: CASSPRSDTQYF

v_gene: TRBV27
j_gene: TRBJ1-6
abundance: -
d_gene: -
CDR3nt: TGTGCCAGCAGGCCACAGGGTGCGTATAATTCACCCCTCCACTTT
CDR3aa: CASRPQGAYNSPLHF

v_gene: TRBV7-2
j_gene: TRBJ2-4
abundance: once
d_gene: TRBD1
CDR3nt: TGTGCCAGCAGCTTACCGACAGGGCTAGGGGCCAAAAACATTCAGTACTTC
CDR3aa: CASSLPTGLGAKNIQYF

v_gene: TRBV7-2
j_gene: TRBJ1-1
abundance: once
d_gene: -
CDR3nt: TGTGCCAGCAGCCAAAACCCCGACAGGTGGACTGAAGCTTTCTTT
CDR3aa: CASSQNPDRWTEAFF

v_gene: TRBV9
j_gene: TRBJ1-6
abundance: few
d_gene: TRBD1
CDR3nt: TGTGCCAGCAGCCTACGACAGGGGCTAGGGTTCGGAAATTCACCCCTCCACTTT
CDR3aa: CASSLRQGLGFGNSPLHF

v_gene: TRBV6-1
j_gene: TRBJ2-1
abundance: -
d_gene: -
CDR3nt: TGTGCCAGCAGTGAAACCCCTAGCTCCTACAATGAGCAGTTCTTC
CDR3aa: CASSETPSSYNEQFF

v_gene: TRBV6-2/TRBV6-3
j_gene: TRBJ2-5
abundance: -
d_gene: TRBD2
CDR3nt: TGTGCCAGCAGTTCGACTAGCGGGGGGGAGACCCAGTACTTC
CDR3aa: CASSSTSGGETQYF

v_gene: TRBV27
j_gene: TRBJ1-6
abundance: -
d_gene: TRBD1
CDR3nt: TGTGCCAGCAGTTTAAGTTTTGACAGGGGTAATTCACCCCTCCACTTT
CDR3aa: CASSLSFDRGNSPLHF

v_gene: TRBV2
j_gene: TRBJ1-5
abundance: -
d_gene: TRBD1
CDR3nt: TGTGCCAGCAGCGACAGGGGCCGCAATCAGCCCCAGCATTTT
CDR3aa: CASSDRGRNQPQHF

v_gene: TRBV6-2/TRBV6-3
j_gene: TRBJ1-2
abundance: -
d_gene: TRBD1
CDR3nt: TGTGCCAGCAGTTTCCGGACAGGGACCGACTATGGCTACACCTTC
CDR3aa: CASSFRTGTDYGYTF

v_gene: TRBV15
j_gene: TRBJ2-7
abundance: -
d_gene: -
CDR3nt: TGTGCCACCAGCGCCCAAGGACAGTCCTCCTACGAGCAGTACTTC
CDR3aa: CATSAQGQSSYEQYF

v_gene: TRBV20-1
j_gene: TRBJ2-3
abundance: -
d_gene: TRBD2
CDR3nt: TGCAGTGCTAGTTCGGTCCGGGGGGTGGATACGCAGTATTTT
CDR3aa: CSASSVRGVDTQYF

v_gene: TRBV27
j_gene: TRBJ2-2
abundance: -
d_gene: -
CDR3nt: TGTGCCAGCAGTTTTGGAGGAGGGGAGCTGTTTTTT
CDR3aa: CASSFGGGELFF

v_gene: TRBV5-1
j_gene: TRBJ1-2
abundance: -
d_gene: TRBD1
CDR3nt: TGCGCCAGCAGCTTGGTAGGGACAGGGTCCTCGTATGGCTACACCTTC
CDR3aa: CASSLVGTGSSYGYTF

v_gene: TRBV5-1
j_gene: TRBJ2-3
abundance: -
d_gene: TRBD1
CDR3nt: TGCGCCAGCACCCGTGAGGGGGCCTGGAGCACAGATACGCAGTATTTT
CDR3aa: CASTREGAWSTDTQYF

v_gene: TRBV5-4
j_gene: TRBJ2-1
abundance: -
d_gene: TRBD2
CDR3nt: TGTGCCAGCAGCTTGGACCTAGCGGGGGGTTACAATGAGCAGTTCTTC
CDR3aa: CASSLDLAGGYNEQFF

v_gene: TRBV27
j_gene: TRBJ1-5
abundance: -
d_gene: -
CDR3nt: TGTGCCAGCAGGTCCGATTTCGGGGTATCAGAGCCCCAGCATTTT
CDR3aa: CASRSDFGVSEPQHF

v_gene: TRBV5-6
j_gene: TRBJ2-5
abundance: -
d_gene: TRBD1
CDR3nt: TGTGCCAGCAGCTACCGACAGGGGCAAGAGACCCAGTACTTC
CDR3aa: CASSYRQGQETQYF

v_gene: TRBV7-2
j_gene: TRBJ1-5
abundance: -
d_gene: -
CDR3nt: TGTGCCAGCAGCTTCTCGCACCAGGGTCAGCCCCAGCATTTT
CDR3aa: CASSFSHQGQPQHF

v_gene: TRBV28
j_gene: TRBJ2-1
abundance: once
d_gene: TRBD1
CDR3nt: TGTGCCAGCTCAAAACCGGGACAGGGGGCATATGAGCAGTTCTTC
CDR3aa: CASSKPGQGAYEQFF

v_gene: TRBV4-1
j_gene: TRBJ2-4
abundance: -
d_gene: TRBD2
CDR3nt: TGCGCCAGCAGCGGACTAGCGGGAGCAGGAAACATTCAGTACTTC
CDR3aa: CASSGLAGAGNIQYF

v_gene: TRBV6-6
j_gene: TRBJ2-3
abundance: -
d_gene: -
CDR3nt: TGTGCCAGCGGGATTGGGCGGGGCGGTAATACAGATACGCAGTATTTT
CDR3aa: CASGIGRGGNTDTQYF

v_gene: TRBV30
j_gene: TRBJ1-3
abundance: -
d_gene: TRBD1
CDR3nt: TGTGCCTGGAGTAACCCGGACAGGCACTCTGGAAACACCATATATTTT
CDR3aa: CAWSNPDRHSGNTIYF

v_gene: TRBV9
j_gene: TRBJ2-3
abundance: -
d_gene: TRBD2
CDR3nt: TGTGCCAGCAGCGTATCGTCCGGGACTAGCAGCACAGATACGCAGTATTTT
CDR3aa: CASSVSSGTSSTDTQYF

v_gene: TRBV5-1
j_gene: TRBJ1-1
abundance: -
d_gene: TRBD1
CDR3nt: TGCGCCAGCAGCTTGACAGGGGGAGGAGGAGCTTTCTTT
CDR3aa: CASSLTGGGGAFF

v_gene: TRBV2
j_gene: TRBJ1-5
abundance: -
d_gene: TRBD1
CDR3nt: TGTGCCAGCAGTGATGGAAGGGACAGGGAACAGCATTTT
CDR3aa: CASSDGRDREQHF

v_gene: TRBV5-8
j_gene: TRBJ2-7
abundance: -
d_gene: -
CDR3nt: TGTGCCAGCACCCCCGAAGCAGGGGTCTCCTACGAGCAGTACTTC
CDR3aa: CASTPEAGVSYEQYF

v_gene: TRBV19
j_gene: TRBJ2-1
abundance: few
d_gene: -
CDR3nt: TGTGCCAGTAGTATCACGCCACAGGGTATGAATGAGCAGTTCTTC
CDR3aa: CASSITPQGMNEQFF

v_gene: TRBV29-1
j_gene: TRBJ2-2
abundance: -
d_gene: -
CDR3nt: TGCAGCGTTTTCGTCTCCCCCGGGAACACCGGGGAGCTGTTTTTT
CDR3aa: CSVFVSPGNTGELFF

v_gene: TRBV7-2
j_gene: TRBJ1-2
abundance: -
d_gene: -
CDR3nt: TGTGCCAGCAGCTTTTATTCTTCTGGCTACACCTTC
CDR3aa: CASSFYSSGYTF

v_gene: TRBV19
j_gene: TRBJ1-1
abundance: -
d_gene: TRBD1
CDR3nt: TGTGCCAGTAGTATACGGACAGGGAGGGACCGTCTCGGAGCTTTCTTT
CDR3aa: CASSIRTGRDRLGAFF

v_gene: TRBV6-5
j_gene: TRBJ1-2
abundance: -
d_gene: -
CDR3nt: TGTGCCAGCATCCCAGGGGCTAACTATGGCTACACCTTC
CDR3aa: CASIPGANYGYTF